This T cell receptor (beta chain) stems from a study of CXCR3-negative and CXCR3-positive naive CD8 T cells. At the level of the study: The libraries yielded 130 million to 150 million TRB reads, about 1.5 +/- 0.3 million each. Study observations and caveats: TCR interaction strength was inferred from TRB CDR3 physicochemistry, as CD5 matched across naive subsets. Memory cells differed in TRBV-TRBJ usage, but naive CXCR3-negative and CXCR3-positive cells had similar usage. The study found more hydrophobic TRB CDR3s in CXCR3-positive naive cells than in CXCR3-negative naive cells.

Germline-derived CDR1 and CDR2 are DFQATT and SNEGSKA (reference sequence). This CDR3 region has 13 residues. As to this clonotype: The antigen remains unidentified.

TRB cDNA was prepared as libraries by UMI-labeled 5' RACE. TCRdb re-analyzed the 5' RACE reads; it lists each CDR3 protein once, without DNA. The sample totals some 130,000 distinct CDR3 sequences. This chain joins TRBV20-1 and TRBJ2-1. The source is a human donor in good health. Some clones in this sample may be carry-over from other donors' samples. Input material: naive CXCR3+ CD8+ T cells from blood. Subset of the sample: CD45RO-CCR7+CD27+CD95- naive CD8+ T cells expressing CXCR3 (TNR3+). The CDR3 loop reads CSARGHLGNEQFF.